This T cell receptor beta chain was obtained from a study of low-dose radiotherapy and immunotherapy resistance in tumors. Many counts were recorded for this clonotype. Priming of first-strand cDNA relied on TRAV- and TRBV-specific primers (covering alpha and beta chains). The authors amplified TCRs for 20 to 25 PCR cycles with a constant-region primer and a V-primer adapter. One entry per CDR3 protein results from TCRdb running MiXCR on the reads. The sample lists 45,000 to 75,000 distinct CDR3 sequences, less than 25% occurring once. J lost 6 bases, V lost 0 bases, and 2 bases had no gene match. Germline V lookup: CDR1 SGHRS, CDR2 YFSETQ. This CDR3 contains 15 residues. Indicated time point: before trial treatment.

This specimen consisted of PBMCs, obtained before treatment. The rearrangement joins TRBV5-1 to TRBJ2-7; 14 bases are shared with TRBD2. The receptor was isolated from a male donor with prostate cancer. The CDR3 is CASSLEGLAGGEQYF. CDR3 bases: TGCGCCAGCAGCTTGGAAGGACTAGCGGGAGGCGAGCAGTACTTC.